This passage covers 22 T cell receptor beta chains from one sample sequenced in a study of blood T cell repertoires in COVID-19. The assay was immunoSEQ multiplex PCR, and TCRdb's table has in-frame clones only and misses some. The table lists 140,000 to 150,000 clones, around 82% of them singletons, with 5% to 6.5% in the top ten. The material sequenced was PBMCs or T cells enriched from blood (not recorded which). Every receptor here comes from a woman aged 45-60 years who had recovered from COVID-19.

In this sample, this clone turned up once. The rearrangement uses TRBV7-2 and TRBJ1-5, with a possible D match to TRBD1 (5 bases). Deletions cut 1 base from V and 4 bases from J, with 11 bases between. Germline CDR1 and CDR2: SGHTA and FQGNSA. The CDR3 is made up of 15 amino acids. CDR3 sequence (DNA): TGTGCCAGCAGCTTAGTTGGGGGGGGGAATCAGCCCCAGCATTTT. Its protein is CASSLVGGGNQPQHF.

The chain has TRBV5-5 and TRBJ2-5; D gene unclear. The germline V gene encodes CDR1 SGHKS and CDR2 YYEKEE (reference sequence). V was cut by 3 bases and J by 4 bases, with 16 bases left in between. The CDR3 has 15 residues. CDR3 sequence: CASSSFGQKGETQYF. DNA of the CDR3: TGTGCCAGCAGCTCCTTTGGGCAAAAAGGAGAGACCCAGTACTTC.

The rearrangement links TRBV3-1 (or the pseudogene TRBV3-2) to TRBJ1-5; D perhaps matches TRBD1 (5 bases). This CDR3 is 13 amino acids long. Trimming shortened V by 3 bases and J by 3 bases, and 6 bases separated the two germline ends. CDR1 LGHDT and CDR2 YNNKEL come from the germline V gene (reference sequence). In nucleotides, the CDR3 is TGTGCCAGCAGCCAGACAGCCAATCAGCCCCAGCATTTT. Its protein product is CASSQTANQPQHF.

This chain links TRBV11-2 with TRBJ2-1; TRBD1 agrees at 9 bases. The CDR3 sequence is 15 residues long. V lost 8 bases, J lost 3 bases, and 8 bases stayed unmatched. Looked up from germline, CDR1 is SGHAT and CDR2 is FQNNGV. Written as DNA, the CDR3 is TGTGCCAGCCAACCGGGGACAGGGTTCTACAATGAGCAGTTCTTC. It yields the protein CASQPGTGFYNEQFF.

This clone has only one observation. The CDR3 loop is CASSFSPSGGNTIYF. DNA for the CDR3: TGTGCCAGCAGCTTTAGCCCGTCGGGTGGAAACACCATATATTTT. The chain links TRBV7-9 to TRBJ1-3; D not certain. Trimming removed 3 bases at V and 3 bases at J, with 12 bases between. The CDR3 extends over 15 amino acids. Looked up from germline, CDR1 is SEHNR and CDR2 is FQNEAQ (reference sequence).

V usage is TRBV6-4 and J usage is TRBJ2-1, with a weak D call TRBD2 (6 bases). The V gene's germline CDR1 is MRHNA and CDR2 SNTAGT. The V and J ends lost 4 bases and 4 bases respectively, with 11 bases between them. This CDR3 spans 14 amino acids. CDR3 amino acids: CASSGGTEYNEQFF. The CDR3 nucleotides read TGTGCCAGCAGTGGCGGGACGGAATACAATGAGCAGTTCTTC.

The chain is built from TRBV4-1 and TRBJ1-2, with D possibly being TRBD1 (6 bases). V lost 1 base, J lost 8 bases, and 17 bases lay in between. The CDR3 loop spans 15 amino acids. Germline CDR1 and CDR2: MGHRA and YSYEKL. CDR3 in DNA: TGCGCCAGCAGCCAAGGCCAGGGGCGCGAGGAAGGCTACACCTTC. Translation gives CASSQGQGREEGYTF.

This clone was detected a few times. This sequence joins TRBV4-1 and TRBJ2-7; unclear D gene. This CDR3 spans 13 amino acids. With 1 base removed from V and 4 bases from J, the gap between germline ends came to 8 bases. Germline V gene data show CDR1 as MGHRA and CDR2 as YSYEKL. CDR3 sequence (DNA): TGCGCCAGCAGCCAAGCTGAACAGTACGAGCAGTACGTC. This codes for CASSQAEQYEQYV.

The sample holds a few counts of this clone. The chain has TRBV20-1 and TRBJ1-1; 7 bases agree with TRBD1. V lost 3 bases, J lost 11 bases, and 9 bases stayed unmatched. The CDR3 is made up of 12 amino acids. Germline V gene sequence: CDR1 DFQATT, CDR2 SNEGSKA (reference sequence). The CDR3 DNA follows: TGCAGTGCTAGTATCGACAGGGACACGGCTTTCTTT. It codes for CSASIDRDTAFF.

CDR3 DNA: TGTGCCAGCTCACCTATGGCAATATTGAATAATTCACCCCTCCACTTT. Its translation is CASSPMAILNNSPLHF. This chain links TRBV18 with TRBJ1-6; no reliable D call. V shed 3 bases and J shed 5 bases, with 14 bases lying between them. The CDR3 runs 16 residues. Germline-derived CDR1 and CDR2 are KGHSH and LQKENI.

The sample holds one count of this clone. This rearrangement joins TRBV2 to TRBJ1-2, with D tentatively TRBD1 (6 bases). CDR1 is SNHLY, CDR2 FYNNEI, per germline. Trimming stripped 7 bases from V and 7 bases from J, with 16 bases between. The CDR3 is 13 amino acids. This chain's CDR3 is CASISARGFGYTF. CDR3 coding DNA: TGTGCCAGCATTTCTGCGAGGGGGTTTGGCTACACCTTC.

DNA for the CDR3: TGTGCCAGCACCGAAAGGGGTTTAGAAGCTTTCTTT. It encodes CASTERGLEAFF. This chain connects TRBV11-2 to TRBJ1-1; D is possibly TRBD1 (5 bases). CDR1 and CDR2 from the germline V gene are SGHAT and FQNNGV. V shed 7 bases and J shed 8 bases, with 14 bases lying between them. This CDR3 is 12 amino acids long.

This clone was counted only a few times. CDR3 region: CASSKGALDTQYF. The CDR3 nucleotides read TGTGCCAGCAGCAAGGGGGCATTAGATACGCAGTATTTT. This chain links TRBV7-2 with TRBJ2-3, with 7 bases that match TRBD1. CDR3 length: 13 amino acids. The germline V gene encodes CDR1 SGHTA and CDR2 FQGNSA. V lost 5 bases and J lost 5; bases outside the gene matches: 4.

Only a few counts were recorded for this clone. The gene calls are TRBV19 and TRBJ2-1, with D possibly being TRBD1 (5 bases). Deletions cut 1 base from V and 8 bases from J, with 12 bases between. The CDR3 has 14 amino acids. Germline V gene data show CDR1 as LNHDA and CDR2 as SQIVND (reference sequence). The CDR3 DNA follows: TGTGCCAGTAGTATAGGGCAGGGTCCCGATGAGCAGTTCTTC. Translated: CASSIGQGPDEQFF.

The chain uses TRBV5-4 and TRBJ2-7, with 10 bases that match TRBD1. The V gene end was trimmed by 5 bases and the J gene end by 4 bases; junction bases not matched to a gene: 6. The CDR3 covers 14 residues. Per the germline V gene, CDR1 is SGHNT and CDR2 is YYREEE (reference sequence). The CDR3 region is CASRKQDRGYEQYF. DNA for the CDR3: TGTGCCAGCAGAAAACAGGACAGGGGGTACGAGCAGTACTTC.

CDR3 in amino acids: CASSPGQGWTEAFF. The CDR3 nucleotides read TGTGCCAGCAGTCCGGGACAGGGTTGGACTGAAGCTTTCTTT. V gene TRBV27 combines with J gene TRBJ1-1; 9 bases align to TRBD1. CDR1 MNHEY and CDR2 SMNVEV come from the germline V gene (reference sequence). V lost 5 bases, J lost 5 bases, and 6 bases stayed unmatched. The CDR3 covers 14 residues.

The gene calls are TRBV19 and TRBJ1-1, with D hard to call. The V gene lost 5 bases and the J gene lost 1 base, with 8 bases spanning the gap. The germline CDR1 and CDR2 sequences are LNHDA and SQIVND (reference sequence). The CDR3 sequence is 13 residues long. The CDR3: CASSPAGNTEAFF. As DNA, the CDR3 is TGTGCCAGTAGTCCCGCAGGGAACACTGAAGCTTTCTTT.

V is TRBV4-1 and J is TRBJ1-1, with a weak D call TRBD1 (6 bases). The CDR3 runs to 17 residues. Trimming shortened V by 0 bases and J by 4 bases, and 18 bases separated the two germline ends. Per germline, CDR1 MGHRA and CDR2 YSYEKL. The CDR3 reads CASSQEDSQSSATEAFF. The CDR3 nucleotides are TGCGCCAGCAGCCAAGAGGACAGCCAAAGTAGCGCCACTGAAGCTTTCTTT.

The J gene is TRBJ2-7, the V gene TRBV28; TRBD1 matches at 7 bases. The J segment lost 5 bases and the V segment lost 5 bases, leaving 6 bases of the junction unmatched. This CDR3 is built from 13 residues. Per germline, CDR1 MDHEN and CDR2 SYDVKM. The CDR3 region has the DNA TGTGCCAGCAGTCGACAGGGTAGGAACGAGCAGTACTTC. Translating it yields CASSRQGRNEQYF.

The CDR3 reads CASSTRQGLNTEAFF. CDR3 sequence (DNA): TGTGCCAGCAGCACGAGGCAGGGGTTGAACACTGAAGCTTTCTTT. This chain uses TRBV3-1 (or the pseudogene TRBV3-2) with TRBJ1-1; tentative D call: TRBD1 (6 bases). This CDR3 spans 15 amino acids. V gave up 5 bases and J gave up 0 bases, with 13 bases separating them. Germline V lookup: CDR1 LGHDT, CDR2 YNNKEL (reference sequence).

The chain recombines TRBV11-2 with TRBJ2-2; possible D gene TRBD1, 6 bases. The germline V gene encodes CDR1 SGHAT and CDR2 FQNNGV. V was shortened by 5 bases and J by 0 bases, with 10 bases between the two germline ends. The CDR3 consists of 15 residues. CDR3 amino acids: CASSPRDTNTGELFF. DNA for the CDR3: TGTGCCAGCAGCCCGAGGGACACGAACACCGGGGAGCTGTTTTTT.

The chain is built from TRBV27 and TRBJ1-1, with TRBD1 matching over 7 bases. The CDR3 totals 14 residues. Germline assignment: CDR1 MNHEY and CDR2 SMNVEV (reference sequence). V was clipped by 2 bases and J by 0 bases; unmatched bases: 0. CDR3 sequence reads: CASSLRGLNTEAFF. The CDR3 nucleotides are TGTGCCAGCAGTTTAAGGGGGCTGAACACTGAAGCTTTCTTT.